This TCR beta chain stems from a study of T cells in Graves' hyperthyroidism and ophthalmopathy (dated by TCRdb to between 2018 and 2020). Study-level background: Peripheral blood was collected at initial diagnosis, before any treatment. To identify distinguishing TCR V-J signatures, a discovery cohort of 100 patients was used, comprising 40 to 45 with Graves' ophthalmopathy and 57 with stable Graves' hyperthyroidism. An independent validation cohort of under 20 hyperthyroidism patients and 17 patients who later progressed to ophthalmopathy tested prospective prediction of ophthalmopathy. For training and testing, the 80 to 100 patients in the discovery cohort were randomly divided in a 7:3 ratio. In addition, the study compared T-cell repertoires in thyroid tissue and in blood from several Graves' hyperthyroidism patients. After sampling, hyperthyroidism patients received methimazole starting at 30 mg daily, and ophthalmopathy patients received high-dose intravenous methylprednisolone. The paper reports TCR Vbeta CDR3 sequencing of some 140 peripheral blood samples: under 45 ophthalmopathy, 75 to 80 hyperthyroidism and approximately 17 progressor patients.

What the study reported, not specific to this receptor: Sample size was not statistically predetermined, and investigators were not blinded to group allocation. Ophthalmopathy was separated from stable hyperthyroidism by a 13 V-J signature model, with about 86% sensitivity and about 84% specificity obtained in cross-validation and 80%/75% obtained in testing. In validation, the model predicted progression to ophthalmopathy a median of about 5.9 months before onset, with approximately 71% sensitivity and nearly 75% specificity. Most expanded thyroid clonotypes (frequency above 0.001) were also found in blood, which suggests that blood repertoires may mirror thyroid immune responses.

Graves' hyperthyroidism was defined as stable when no progression to ophthalmopathy occurred over 18 months of follow-up. Hyperthyroidism patients were aged 18 to 65 years and newly diagnosed, with disease duration of less than 2 months. Any patient with an uncontrolled infection, another autoimmune disease, pregnancy or lactation was excluded. Diagnoses relied on clinical symptoms, serum thyroxine and TRAb, thyroid ultrasound and orbital computed tomography. Ficoll-Paque density gradient centrifugation was used to isolate PBMCs from approximately 11 ml of fresh peripheral blood. Total RNA was extracted using Trizol reagent, and RNA quality was assessed on an Agilent 2100 Bioanalyzer. TCR beta CDR3 regions were amplified from RNA transcripts. A first-round RT-PCR of the TCR CDR3 used the HTBI primer set with the Qiagen OneStep RT-PCR kit. Libraries were constructed in a second round of multiplex PCR, after which size selection and purification were performed. The libraries were sequenced on an Illumina HiSeq2000 using paired-end 100 bp reads. As for how the authors treated the data: SOAPnuke was used to process the raw data, with reads discarded if the reads contained adapters or uncalled bases, had a mean Phred below 15, or lacked an exact constant-primer or identifier match. COPE v1.2.5 was used to merge high-quality paired reads, and clonotypes were defined as unique nucleotide sequences. MiTCR v1.1 was used to align the clonotypes against IMGT TRBV, TRBD and TRBJ reference segments. The analysis included only V-J combinations with a frequency above 0.0001, which together covered approximately 99% of the repertoires. The TCS score was defined as the ratio of F50 (clonal expansion) to E x V (chaos), calculated using BLOSUM62-based TCRdist between CDR3 peptides within each V-J. Welch's t-statistics and random forest reduced some 510 V-J features to about 13, which were used in a naive Bayes classifier (R e1071). TCRdb passed the public sequencing reads through fastp at Q25 and MiXCR, retaining productive beta sequences. A single entry per CDR3 protein holds the most common genes and DNA from its merged rows. The V and J calls were not made by the authors but by TCRdb's processing. Here the sample has approximately 360,000 distinct CDR3 sequences; just under 25% occur a single time. 73% of the sample belongs to the ten largest clones.

This clonotype has ten or more counts. Its antigen remains unidentified. No much larger clone exists at a distance of one base, and base qualities are not known. The receptor was isolated from a man in his forties or fifties with Graves' hyperthyroidism. Sequencing was done on a sample of blood.

The CDR3 loop reads CASSLMGGTGNTIYF. The DNA sequence is as follows: TGCGCCAGCAGCTTGATGGGGGGTACGGGAAACACCATATATTTT. The chain uses TRBV5-1 and TRBJ1-3, and TRBD1 may be the D gene, going by 5 matching bases. The germline V gene provides CDR1 SGHRS and CDR2 YFSETQ. V and J are truncated by 1 base and 4 bases respectively, leaving an intervening sequence of 12 bases. CDR3 length: 15 amino acids, cysteine to phenylalanine. CDR3 DNA only is kept here, 45 bases in frame from base 1.